This entry features one TCR beta chain sequence. This sample was taken from a study of cytomegalovirus exposure and HLA in healthy donors. Researchers ran the PCR with 60 Vbeta and 13 Jbeta primers. Clones were sequenced by immunoSEQ multiplex PCR, and TCRdb holds only the in-frame ones, with some missing. The sample shows about 160,000 clones, under 85% of them seen only once. Specimen: PBMCs. This TCR was recovered from a woman in her 30s in good health and CMV-seronegative.

The chain's CDR3 is CASPHQPQHF. DNA for the CDR3: TGTGCCAGTCCTCATCAGCCCCAGCATTTT. V usage is TRBV6-1 and J usage is TRBJ1-5; D remains ambiguous. V gave up 9 bases and J gave up 5 bases, with 5 bases separating them. In germline, CDR1 is MNHNS, CDR2 SASEGT. The length of the CDR3 is 10 residues.